The next 2 T cell receptor beta chains were all read from a single sample in a study of blood T cell repertoires in COVID-19. This table comes from immunoSEQ multiplex PCR, and its TCRdb copy is limited to in-frame clones, with some not included. The sample yields roughly 400,000 clones, around nine tenths seen once. Sequences were obtained from PBMCs or T cells enriched from blood (not recorded which). The receptors here all came from a woman aged 30 to 39 who had recovered from COVID-19.

The gene calls are TRBV10-2 and TRBJ1-2; the match to TRBD1 covers 9 bases. V shed 5 bases and J 4 bases; nucleotides not matched to a gene: 5. The germline gives CDR1 WSHSY, CDR2 SAAADI. The CDR3 has 14 amino acids. This chain's CDR3 is CASSTGGVSYGYTF. CDR3 DNA: TGCGCCAGCAGTACAGGGGGCGTGAGCTATGGCTACACCTTC.

This chain connects TRBV4-3 to TRBJ1-2; D call uncertain. Germline CDR1 is LGHNA and CDR2 is YSLEER. CDR3 length: 15 residues. The V end lost 2 bases, the J end lost 1 base, and 11 bases lay between the germline ends. The CDR3 DNA sequence: TGCGCCAGCAGCCAATCCCCTGCACTTAACTATGGCTACACCTTC. This translates into CASSQSPALNYGYTF.